This T cell receptor beta chain was sequenced for a study of OX40 agonist ivuxolimab in advanced cancers. About the study as a whole: The costimulatory receptor OX40 (CD134) was targeted by ivuxolimab, a fully human IgG2 agonistic monoclonal antibody. Intravenous ivuxolimab was administered to patients every 2 weeks at six dose levels: 0.01, 0.1, 0.3, 1.5, 3 and 10 mg/kg. Of the 50 to 55 patients in dose escalation, 19 had hepatocellular carcinoma, about 15 had melanoma, 9 had renal cell carcinoma and 9 had head and neck cancer. A male proportion of 82.7% and a mean age of 60 years, ranging from roughly 23 to 79, were recorded for the dose-escalation cohort. Prior anti-PD-1, anti-PD-L1 or anti-CTLA-4 therapy was permitted, and approximately 40% of dose-escalation patients had received checkpoint inhibitors. Partial responses occurred in three dose-escalation patients, of whom one had hepatocellular carcinoma and two had cutaneous melanoma. Peripheral TCRbeta sequencing aimed to test whether ivuxolimab altered TCR sequence diversity and caused clonal T-cell expansion. The paper covers the monotherapy dose-escalation part of the phase I ivuxolimab trial, which included N of about 50 patients. Overall results and qualifications from the work: At doses of 0.1 to 3.0 mg/kg, clonal expansion of both CD4+ and CD8+ T cells in blood was seen between baseline and week 6. In the 0.1-3.0 mg/kg groups, partial responders were among the patients with the lowest normalized peripheral clonal expansion, particularly in CD8+ T cells. The antigen specificity of the clonally expanded peripheral T cells was not determined. Low levels of normalized T-cell clonal expansion were also seen in some patients who did not respond. On average, CD8+ T cells showed more expanded clones than CD4+ T cells after ivuxolimab.

CDR1 MNHNY and CDR2 SVGAGI were looked up in the germline V gene (reference sequence). Taken from cysteine to phenylalanine, the CDR3 has 13 residues. The sequence is cut down to CDR3 DNA, 39 bases in frame from base 1. V is reduced by 4 bases and J by 3 bases, leaving a spacing of 10 bases between them. For sequencing of the TCRbeta CDR3 region, genomic DNA was extracted from the sorted cells. The immunoSEQ Assay was used for sequencing of TCRbeta CDR3 regions. Entries here come from immuneACCESS through TCRdb and include only in-frame sequences with V and J called. Some clones fail to appear in such tables; in the studies checked, an unresolved V gene covers under half of the shortfall, and the cause of the remainder is unknown. The sample table contains some 54,000 clones; only one count was recorded for over 60% of them. The top ten clones comprise 5.5% to 7% of the sample. This clone was detected a few times. What this receptor recognizes is not known. No per-base quality is available; no much larger clone lies one base away.

The trial excluded patients who had a history of autoimmune disease or who were on systemic immunosuppression. Peripheral blood for TCR sequencing was drawn from every dose cohort at baseline, at cycle 4 day 1 and at cycle 7 day 1. The samples were drawn from a first-in-human, open-label, multicenter phase I dose-escalation trial of ivuxolimab. Adults with locally advanced or metastatic head and neck squamous cell, hepatocellular, melanoma or renal cell carcinoma were enrolled in the trial. CD4+ and CD8+ T cells were sorted separately from peripheral blood before TCR sequencing. Recombination linked TRBV6-6 to TRBJ2-7; the D element might be TRBD1 or TRBD2, as each aligns at 5 bases. The TCR sequence derives from an adult with an advanced solid tumor such as melanoma, head and neck, liver or kidney cancer. The starting material was CD4+ or CD8+ T cells sorted from blood, obtained in a trial of the OX40 agonist ivuxolimab. The CDR3 loop reads CASSWDLHYEQYF. The DNA sequence reads TGTGCCAGCAGTTGGGACCTACACTACGAGCAGTACTTC.